This passage covers 26 T cell receptor beta chains from one sample sequenced in a study of beta chain features in type 1 diabetes. Study-wide points: Among patients with Type 1 diabetes, TCRB CDR3s were moderately but significantly shorter in every one of the four CD4+ subsets.

Sequencing targeted expressed TCRB transcripts, as all isolated RNA had been reverse transcribed. TCRdb's table, derived via immunoSEQ multiplex PCR, lists solely in-frame clones and lacks some. The profile covers roughly 160,000 clones, with 7.8% appearing a single time and 0.94% taken by the ten largest. Antigens for these TCRs are unknown. The sequenced sample was central memory CD4+ T cells from blood. The receptors here all came from a woman in her thirties or forties with type 1 diabetes.

V usage is TRBV2 and J usage is TRBJ1-4, with D possibly matching TRBD1 (6 bases). This CDR3 has 13 amino acids. Germline V CDR1 and CDR2: SNHLY, FYNNEI. Trimming stripped 5 bases from V and 7 bases from J, with 11 bases between. Here the CDR3 DNA reads TGTGCCAGCAGTTTCGGGACATCTGAAAAACTGTTTTTT. Amino acid sequence: CASSFGTSEKLFF.

The chain is built from TRBV19 and TRBJ1-6; D remains unclear. The CDR3 runs to 14 residues. Between the trimmed V and J ends, which lost 7 bases and 5 bases, there was a span of 12 bases. Germline assignment: CDR1 LNHDA and CDR2 SQIVND (reference sequence). CDR3 DNA sequence: TGTGCCAGTAAAGGCGGAGCGAATAATTCACCCCTCCACTTT. This sequence encodes CASKGGANNSPLHF.

This clone was seen only a few times. This chain uses TRBV5-8 with TRBJ2-5; 7 positions match TRBD1. Germline lookup yields CDR1 SGHTS and CDR2 YDEGEE. V trimming: 0 bases; J trimming: 5 bases; junction bases outside the gene matches: 4. CDR3 size: 14 residues. CDR3 in DNA: TGTGCCAGCAGCTTGGGACAGGGATTGGAGACCCAGTACTTC. This gives the protein CASSLGQGLETQYF.

This chain links TRBV29-1 with TRBJ1-4, with D possibly TRBD1 on 6 matching bases. Trimming pared 0 bases from V and 4 bases from J, leaving 12 bases between. This CDR3 contains 15 residues. Germline CDR1 SQVTM, CDR2 ANQGSEA. CDR3: CSVEDNGQSNEKLFF. For the CDR3, the DNA is TGCAGCGTTGAAGATAATGGACAGAGTAATGAAAAACTGTTTTTT. Full variable domain (outside the CDR3, taken from reference TRBV29-1 and TRBJ1-4): SAVISQKPSRDICQRGTSLTIQCQVDSQVTMMFWYRQQPGQSLTLIATANQGSEATYESGFVIDKFPISRPNLTFSTLTVSNMSPEDSSIYLCSVEDNGQSNEKLFFGSGTQLSVL.

This clone was counted only a few times. The V call is TRBV9, the J call TRBJ1-5, with D unclear. The V end was cut by 4 bases, the J end by 1 base, with 12 bases between. The CDR3 has 15 amino acids. Germline values: CDR1 SGDLS, CDR2 YYNGEE. CDR3 amino acids: CASSPSGGSNQPQHF. CDR3 coding DNA: TGTGCCAGCAGCCCCTCGGGAGGAAGCAATCAGCCCCAGCATTTT.

V and J are TRBV2 and TRBJ1-5, with TRBD1 identical over 9 bases. V shed 6 bases, J shed 7 bases, and the junction held 7 bases outside the gene matches. Germline lookup yields CDR1 SNHLY and CDR2 FYNNEI. The CDR3 covers 14 residues. DNA for the CDR3: TGTGCCAGCAGCTTTGACAGGGGGGCCCAGCCCCAGCATTTT. Translated, it gives CASSFDRGAQPQHF.

This clone was recorded a few times. The chain links TRBV2 to TRBJ2-4; 12 nucleotides align to TRBD2. J was trimmed by 7 bases and V by 6 bases; bases with no gene match: 7. CDR1 is SNHLY, CDR2 FYNNEI, per germline. This CDR3 comprises 15 residues. The DNA for the CDR3 is TGTGCCAGCAGAACTAGCGGGAGGATGGGGAACATTCAGTACTTC. It encodes CASRTSGRMGNIQYF.

This chain joins TRBV2 and TRBJ1-5, with D possibly being TRBD1 (6 bases). Deletions cut 3 bases from V and 0 bases from J, with 9 bases between. The CDR3 spans 15 residues. Germline V gene sequence: CDR1 SNHLY, CDR2 FYNNEI. Written as DNA, the CDR3 is TGTGCCAGCAGTGAGGACAGCCATAGCAATCAGCCCCAGCATTTT. As protein: CASSEDSHSNQPQHF.

This clone occurred a few times. V gene TRBV9 combines with J gene TRBJ1-5; D not resolved. This CDR3 is 14 amino acids long. Germline values: CDR1 SGDLS, CDR2 YYNGEE. Deletions cut 4 bases from V and 4 bases from J, with 12 bases between. CDR3 residues: CASSPGSRNQPQHF. The CDR3 coding sequence is TGTGCCAGCAGCCCTGGGTCTAGGAATCAGCCCCAGCATTTT.

This chain joins TRBV9 and TRBJ2-1; 9 bases fit TRBD2. Germline V gives CDR1 SGDLS, CDR2 YYNGEE. CDR3 length equals 16 residues. With 4 bases clipped from V and 5 bases from J, the junction kept 10 bases outside the gene matches. The CDR3 DNA reads TGTGCCAGCAGCTCCCGGACGGCGGGAGGGGACAATGAGCAGTTCTTC. It encodes CASSSRTAGGDNEQFF.

This clone was seen more than once but under ten times. The chain combines TRBV28 with TRBJ1-1; D is ambiguous. The germline CDR1 and CDR2 sequences are MDHEN and SYDVKM. This CDR3 contains 10 residues. With 6 bases removed from V and 3 bases from J, the gap between germline ends came to 2 bases. The CDR3 nucleotides read TGTGCCAGCAGCTACACTGAAGCTTTCTTT. Translating gives CASSYTEAFF.

In this sample, this clone turned up many times. The chain is built from TRBV19 and TRBJ2-1, with 11 nucleotides matching TRBD2. CDR1 and CDR2 from the germline V gene are LNHDA and SQIVND (reference sequence). CDR3 length: 16 amino acids. V gave up 7 bases and J gave up 5 bases; unmatched junction bases: 10. CDR3 in amino acids: CASKISGGALNNEQFF. The CDR3 bases are TGTGCCAGTAAGATTAGCGGGGGGGCCCTGAACAATGAGCAGTTCTTC.

The table lists this clone with many counts. The V call is TRBV9, the J call TRBJ2-1; 12 nucleotides agree with TRBD2. This CDR3 is built from 15 residues. The J segment lost 8 bases and the V segment lost 3 bases, leaving 6 bases of the junction unmatched. Per the germline V gene, CDR1 is SGDLS and CDR2 is YYNGEE. For the CDR3, the DNA is TGTGCCAGCAGCGACCCGACTAGCGGGAGCCATGAGCAGTTCTTC. Translated: CASSDPTSGSHEQFF. Full variable domain (remainder filled in from reference TRBV9 and TRBJ2-1): DSGVTQTPKHLITATGQRVTLRCSPRSGDLSVYWYQQSLDQGLQFLIQYYNGEERAKGNILERFSAQQFPDLHSELNLSSLELGDSALYFCASSDPTSGSHEQFFGPGTRLTVL.

This clone was observed a handful of times. V gene TRBV19 combines with J gene TRBJ2-6; D is possibly TRBD2 (5 bases). This CDR3 contains 16 residues. Between the trimmed V and J ends, which lost 5 bases and 2 bases, there was a span of 13 bases. Germline CDR1 LNHDA, CDR2 SQIVND (reference sequence). The CDR3 sequence is CASSPPPGTGANVLTF. The DNA for the CDR3 is TGTGCCAGTAGTCCTCCCCCCGGGACTGGGGCCAACGTCCTGACTTTC. Full variable domain (missing parts from reference TRBV19 and TRBJ2-6): DGGITQSPKYLFRKEGQNVTLSCEQNLNHDAMYWYRQDPGQGLRLIYYSQIVNDFQKGDIAEGYSVSREKKESFPLTVTSAQKNPTAFYLCASSPPPGTGANVLTFGAGSRLTVL.

This clone was seen more than once but under ten times. The chain combines TRBV27 with TRBJ1-2; D gene uncertain. CDR3 length: 13 residues. Germline V CDR1 and CDR2: MNHEY, SMNVEV (reference sequence). Trimming left V 5 bases short and J 5 bases short, with 12 bases between. DNA of the CDR3: TGTGCCAGCAGTCTAAACTTGGAGTATGGCTACACCTTC. The encoded protein is CASSLNLEYGYTF.

This clone was observed a handful of times. The chain has TRBV27 and TRBJ2-3, with TRBD2 identical over 11 bases. Germline trimming cut 6 bases from V and 5 bases from J; bases unmatched to any gene: 4. There are 14 residues in the CDR3. CDR1 and CDR2 from the germline V gene are MNHEY and SMNVEV (reference sequence). CDR3 region: CASRGGLAVDTQYF. Written as DNA, the CDR3 is TGTGCCAGCAGGGGGGGACTAGCGGTAGATACGCAGTATTTT.

The chain joins TRBV18 to TRBJ1-3; perhaps TRBD1 as D (6 bases). The germline CDR1 and CDR2 sequences are KGHSH and LQKENI. Between the trimmed V and J ends, which lost 2 bases and 7 bases, there was a span of 15 bases. The CDR3 length is 15 residues. The CDR3 region is CASSPIQGQANTIYF. The CDR3 DNA follows: TGTGCCAGCTCACCAATACAGGGCCAGGCGAACACCATATATTTT.

This clone occurred a few times. This chain uses TRBV7-3 with TRBJ2-1; D may be TRBD1 (6 bases). CDR1 SGHTA and CDR2 FQGTGA come from the germline V gene. The V gene lost 3 bases and the J gene lost 5 bases, with 8 bases spanning the gap. The CDR3 covers 13 residues. The CDR3 here is CASSFAGDNEQFF. The CDR3 nucleotides are TGTGCCAGCAGCTTCGCAGGGGACAATGAGCAGTTCTTC.

This clone turned up a few times. This chain connects TRBV7-2 to TRBJ1-5; a weak D match, TRBD1 (6 bases). The CDR3 has 14 residues. V lost 2 bases and J 5 bases, leaving 10 bases between the germline ends. The germline gives CDR1 SGHTA, CDR2 FQGNSA. This CDR3 reads CASSLTGPDQPQHF. CDR3 coding DNA: TGTGCCAGCAGCTTAACAGGGCCCGATCAGCCCCAGCATTTT.

The chain is built from TRBV19 and TRBJ2-3; 11 nucleotides line up with TRBD2. V lost 8 bases and J lost 0; bases outside the gene matches: 4. The CDR3 length is 15 residues. CDR1 is LNHDA and CDR2 is SQIVND in the germline V gene (reference sequence). The DNA for the CDR3 is TGTGCCAGTGGGGGACTAGCGGTTAGCACAGATACGCAGTATTTT. Translation: CASGGLAVSTDTQYF.

In its sample, this clone was seen a few times. This chain uses TRBV4-3 with TRBJ2-1, with D perhaps TRBD2 (5 bases). Germline CDR1 LGHNA, CDR2 YSLEER. V lost 3 bases, J lost 0 bases, and 15 bases lay in between. The CDR3 contains 17 residues. The CDR3 region has the DNA TGCGCCAGCAGCCAGAACCGGGGTTCGAGCTCCTACAATGAGCAGTTCTTC. Protein product: CASSQNRGSSSYNEQFF.

This clone turned up a few times. V gene TRBV7-2 combines with J gene TRBJ1-5; D unresolved. CDR3 length equals 14 residues. The V end lost 5 bases, the J end lost 4 bases, and 12 bases lay between the germline ends. The germline CDR1 and CDR2 sequences are SGHTA and FQGNSA. The CDR3 nucleotides are TGTGCCAGCAGCCCCGGGTTGCGAAATCAGCCCCAGCATTTT. Translating it yields CASSPGLRNQPQHF.

The chain recombines TRBV30 with TRBJ2-3; TRBD2 might be the D (5 bases). This CDR3 contains 15 residues. The V gene lost 2 bases and the J gene lost 1 base, with 13 bases spanning the gap. Germline V lookup: CDR1 GTSNPN, CDR2 SVGIG (reference sequence). The CDR3 spells CAWSLGSARTDTQYF. The CDR3, as DNA: TGTGCCTGGAGTTTGGGGAGCGCCCGCACAGATACGCAGTATTTT.

The chain is built from TRBV5-6 and TRBJ2-7; possibly TRBD2 for D (7 bases). Germline V gene data show CDR1 as SGHDT and CDR2 as YYEEEE. This CDR3 comprises 17 residues. Trimming left V 3 bases short and J 1 base short, with 20 bases between. CDR3: CASSSYGGGAHSYEQYF. The DNA of the CDR3 is TGTGCCAGCAGCTCGTACGGTGGGGGGGCACATTCCTACGAGCAGTACTTC.

The CDR3 is CASRRGQSYEQYF. As DNA, the CDR3 is TGTGCCAGCCGGAGGGGGCAGAGCTACGAGCAGTACTTC. J is TRBJ2-7 and V is TRBV28; TRBD1 is a possible D gene (7 bases). V lost 8 bases and J 3 bases, leaving 14 bases between the germline ends. The CDR3 is 13 amino acids. The germline V gene encodes CDR1 MDHEN and CDR2 SYDVKM.

In its sample, this clone was seen many times. The chain recombines TRBV5-1 with TRBJ2-5; D remains ambiguous. The germline V and J ends were trimmed by 4 bases and 2 bases, with 12 bases remaining between them. The germline V gene encodes CDR1 SGHRS and CDR2 YFSETQ. The CDR3 runs 14 residues. CDR3 in DNA: TGCGCCAGCAGCCCTTGGGCAGGACAAGAGACCCAGTACTTC. Encoded protein: CASSPWAGQETQYF. Looking up the rest from reference TRBV5-1 and TRBJ2-5 gives the full variable domain: KAGVTQTPRYLIKTRGQQVTLSCSPISGHRSVSWYQQTPGQGLQFLFEYFSETQRNKGNFPGRFSGRQFSNSRSEMNVSTLELGDSALYLCASSPWAGQETQYFGPGTRLLVL.